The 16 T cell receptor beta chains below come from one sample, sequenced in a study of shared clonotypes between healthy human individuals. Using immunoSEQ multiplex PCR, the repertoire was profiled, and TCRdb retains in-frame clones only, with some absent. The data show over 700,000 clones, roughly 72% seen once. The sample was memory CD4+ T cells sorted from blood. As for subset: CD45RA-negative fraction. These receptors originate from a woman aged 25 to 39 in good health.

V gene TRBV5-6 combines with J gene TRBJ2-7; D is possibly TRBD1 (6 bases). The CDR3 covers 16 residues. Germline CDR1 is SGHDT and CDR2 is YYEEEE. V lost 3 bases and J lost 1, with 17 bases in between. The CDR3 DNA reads TGTGCCAGCAGCTCGAGACGGAAGGGGGTTTCCTACGAGCAGTACTTC. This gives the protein CASSSRRKGVSYEQYF.

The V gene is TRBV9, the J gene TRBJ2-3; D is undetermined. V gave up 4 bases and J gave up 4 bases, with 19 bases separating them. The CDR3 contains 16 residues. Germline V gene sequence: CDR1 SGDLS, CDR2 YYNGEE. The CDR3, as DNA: TGTGCCAGCAGCAAACAACCGGGCACGGTCTCAGATACGCAGTATTTT. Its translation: CASSKQPGTVSDTQYF.

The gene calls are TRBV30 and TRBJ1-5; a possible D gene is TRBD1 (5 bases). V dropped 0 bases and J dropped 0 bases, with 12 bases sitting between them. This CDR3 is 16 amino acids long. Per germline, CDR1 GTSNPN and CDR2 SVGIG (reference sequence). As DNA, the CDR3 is TGTGCCTGGAGTGTATGGCGGGGCCGTAGCAATCAGCCCCAGCATTTT. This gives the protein CAWSVWRGRSNQPQHF. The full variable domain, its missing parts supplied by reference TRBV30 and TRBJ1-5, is SQTIHQWPATLVQPVGSPLSLECTVEGTSNPNLYWYRQAAGRGLQLLFYSVGIGQISSEVPQNLSASRPQDRQFILSSKKLLLSDSGFYLCAWSVWRGRSNQPQHFGDGTRLSIL.

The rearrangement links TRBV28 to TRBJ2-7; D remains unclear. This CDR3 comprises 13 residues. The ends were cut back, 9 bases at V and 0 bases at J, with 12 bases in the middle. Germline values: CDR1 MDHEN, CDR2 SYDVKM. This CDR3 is CASHKDSSYEQYF. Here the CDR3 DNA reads TGTGCCAGTCACAAGGATAGCTCCTACGAGCAGTACTTC. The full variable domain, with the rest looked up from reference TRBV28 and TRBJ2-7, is DVKVTQSSRYLVKRTGEKVFLECVQDMDHENMFWYRQDPGLGLRLIYFSYDVKMKEKGDIPEGYSVSREKKERFSLILESASTNQTSMYLCASHKDSSYEQYFGPGTRLTVT.

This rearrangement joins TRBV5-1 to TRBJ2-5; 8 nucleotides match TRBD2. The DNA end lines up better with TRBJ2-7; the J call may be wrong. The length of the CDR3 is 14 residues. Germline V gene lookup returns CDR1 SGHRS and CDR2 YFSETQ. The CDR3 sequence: CASSLTSGPYEQYF. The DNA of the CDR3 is TGCGCCAGCAGCTTGACTAGCGGCCCCTACGAGCAGTACTTC.

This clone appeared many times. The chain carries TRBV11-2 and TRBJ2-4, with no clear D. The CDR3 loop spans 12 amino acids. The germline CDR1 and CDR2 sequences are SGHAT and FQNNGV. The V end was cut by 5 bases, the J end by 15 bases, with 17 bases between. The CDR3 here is CASSPTSQGRYF. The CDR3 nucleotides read TGTGCCAGCAGCCCGACTTCCCAAGGCCGGTACTTC. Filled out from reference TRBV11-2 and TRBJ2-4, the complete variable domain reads EAGVAQSPRYKIIEKRQSVAFWCNPISGHATLYWYQQILGQGPKLLIQFQNNGVVDDSQLPKDRFSAERLKGVDSTLKIQPAKLEDSAVYLCASSPTSQGRYFGAGTRLSVL.

CDR3 region: CASSPGGSGTDTQYF. CDR3 in DNA: TGTGCCAGCAGCCCCGGGGGGAGTGGTACAGATACGCAGTATTTT. The J gene is TRBJ2-3, the V gene TRBV6-1, with 7 bases identical to TRBD2. This CDR3 comprises 15 residues. Per the germline V gene, CDR1 is MNHNS and CDR2 is SASEGT. J was trimmed by 3 bases and V by 6 bases; bases with no gene match: 9.

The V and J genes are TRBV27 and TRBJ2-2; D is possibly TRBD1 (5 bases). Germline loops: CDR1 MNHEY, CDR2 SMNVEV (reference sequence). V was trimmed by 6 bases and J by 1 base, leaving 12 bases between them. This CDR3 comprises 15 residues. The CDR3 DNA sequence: TGTGCCAGCAGCATTACGACAGAGAACACCGGGGAGCTGTTTTTT. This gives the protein CASSITTENTGELFF.

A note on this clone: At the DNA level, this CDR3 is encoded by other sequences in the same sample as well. This CDR3 reads CATSRDLGGNEKLFF. CDR3 nucleotides: TGTGCCACCAGCAGAGATTTGGGCGGTAATGAAAAACTGTTTTTT. This chain connects TRBV15 to TRBJ1-4; no definite D call. The CDR3 loop spans 15 amino acids. CDR1 and CDR2 (germline): LNHNV, YYDKDF (reference sequence). V lost 0 bases, J lost 4 bases, and 9 bases lay in between.

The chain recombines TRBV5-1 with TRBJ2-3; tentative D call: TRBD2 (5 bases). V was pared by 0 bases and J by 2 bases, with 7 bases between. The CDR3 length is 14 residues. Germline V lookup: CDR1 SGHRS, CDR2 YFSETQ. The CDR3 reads CASSLELDTDTQYF. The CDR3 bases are TGCGCCAGCAGCTTGGAACTAGACACAGATACGCAGTATTTT.

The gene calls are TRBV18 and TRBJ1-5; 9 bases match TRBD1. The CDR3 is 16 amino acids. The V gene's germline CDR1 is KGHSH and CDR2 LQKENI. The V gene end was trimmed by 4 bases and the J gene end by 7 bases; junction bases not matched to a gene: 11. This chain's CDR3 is CASSQPGQGTPQPQHF. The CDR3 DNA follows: TGTGCCAGCTCACAACCGGGACAGGGTACGCCACAGCCCCAGCATTTT.

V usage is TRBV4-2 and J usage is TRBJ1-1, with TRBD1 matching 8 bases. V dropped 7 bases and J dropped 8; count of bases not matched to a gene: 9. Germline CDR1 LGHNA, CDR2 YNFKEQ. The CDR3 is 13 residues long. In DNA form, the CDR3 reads TGTGCCAGCACCGCAGCAGGGGGCGCGGAAGCTTTCTTT. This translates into CASTAAGGAEAFF.

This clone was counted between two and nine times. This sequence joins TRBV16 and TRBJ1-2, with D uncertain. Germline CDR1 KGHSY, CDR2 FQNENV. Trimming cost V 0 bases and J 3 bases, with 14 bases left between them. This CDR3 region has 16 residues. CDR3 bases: TGTGCCAGCAGCCAATCTAGGCAGGCTATATACTATGGCTACACCTTC. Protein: CASSQSRQAIYYGYTF.

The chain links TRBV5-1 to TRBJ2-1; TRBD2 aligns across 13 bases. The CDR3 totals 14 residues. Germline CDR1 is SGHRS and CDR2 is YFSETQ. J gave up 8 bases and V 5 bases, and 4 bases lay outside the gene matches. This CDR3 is CASRRTSGSYEQFF. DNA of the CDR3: TGCGCCAGCAGACGGACTAGCGGGAGTTATGAGCAGTTCTTC.

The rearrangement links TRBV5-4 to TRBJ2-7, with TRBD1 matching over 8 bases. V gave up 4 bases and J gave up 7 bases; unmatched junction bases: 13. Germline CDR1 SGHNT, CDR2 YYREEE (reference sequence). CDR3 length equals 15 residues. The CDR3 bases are TGTGCCAGCAGCCGGTCATCTCAGGGGGCTCGAGAGCAGTACTTC. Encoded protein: CASSRSSQGAREQYF.

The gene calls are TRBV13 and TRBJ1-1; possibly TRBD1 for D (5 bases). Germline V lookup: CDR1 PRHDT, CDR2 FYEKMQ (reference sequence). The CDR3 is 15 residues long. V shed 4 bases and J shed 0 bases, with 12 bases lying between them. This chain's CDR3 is CASSSSGTVNTEAFF. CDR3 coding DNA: TGTGCCAGCAGCTCGTCCGGGACGGTGAACACTGAAGCTTTCTTT.